The rows below give T cell receptor beta chains drawn from one sample of a study of blood T cell repertoires in COVID-19. TCRdb keeps only in-frame clones here, not all; method: immunoSEQ multiplex PCR. The sample lists some 500,000 clones, around 89% occurring once. Material for sequencing was PBMCs or T cells enriched from blood (not recorded which). These receptors were collected from a woman in her 40s who had recovered from COVID-19. Both conserved end residues are part of each CDR3. The order of the fields is V gene, D gene, clone size, J gene, CDR3 protein, CDR3 DNA. The D gene is left open where the match is weak. Expanded clones are given a class, and other clones once, few, many or no size at all.

V: TRBV7-2; D: NA; size: few; J: TRBJ1-6; CDR3: CASSQSTGPSSYNSPLHF; DNA: TGTGCCAGCAGCCAAAGCACAGGGCCCAGCTCCTATAATTCACCCCTCCACTTT
V: TRBV5-6; D: TRBD1; size: NA; J: TRBJ1-5; CDR3: CASSLEGQGGPISNQPQHF; DNA: TGTGCCAGCAGCTTGGAGGGACAGGGTGGCCCCATTAGCAATCAGCCCCAGCATTTT
V: TRBV12-3/TRBV12-4; D: NA; size: once; J: TRBJ1-5; CDR3: CASSSPGGQPQHF; DNA: TGTGCCAGCAGTTCGCCGGGGGGTCAGCCCCAGCATTTT
V: TRBV6-6; D: TRBD2; size: NA; J: TRBJ2-7; CDR3: CASTPLGTSGTDEQYF; DNA: TGTGCCAGCACACCCCTTGGGACTAGCGGGACGGACGAGCAGTACTTC
V: TRBV2; D: TRBD1; size: NA; J: TRBJ1-1; CDR3: CASSLTGYTEAFF; DNA: TGTGCCAGCAGTCTGACAGGGTACACTGAAGCTTTCTTT
V: TRBV7-7; D: NA; size: once; J: TRBJ2-2; CDR3: CASSFGLTTGELFF; DNA: TGTGCTAGCAGCTTTGGCTTAACCACCGGGGAGCTGTTTTTT
V: TRBV11-2; D: TRBD2; size: NA; J: TRBJ2-1; CDR3: CASSLDYTSGRIYNEQFF; DNA: TGTGCCAGCAGCTTAGATTATACTAGCGGGAGGATCTACAATGAGCAGTTCTTC
V: TRBV5-1; D: TRBD2; size: NA; J: TRBJ2-5; CDR3: CASSTGLAGQETQYF; DNA: TGCGCCAGCAGCACGGGACTAGCGGGGCAAGAGACCCAGTACTTC
V: TRBV27; D: TRBD1; size: NA; J: TRBJ2-5; CDR3: CASSLGRGRGETQYF; DNA: TGTGCCAGCAGTTTAGGCAGGGGGCGAGGAGAGACCCAGTACTTC
V: TRBV10-3; D: NA; size: NA; J: TRBJ2-1; CDR3: CAISESGDTNEQFF; DNA: TGTGCCATCAGTGAGTCAGGTGACACCAATGAGCAGTTCTTC
V: TRBV25-1; D: NA; size: NA; J: TRBJ2-4; CDR3: CASSGAVDIQYF; DNA: TGTGCCAGCAGTGGGGCAGTGGACATTCAGTACTTC
V: TRBV19; D: NA; size: NA; J: TRBJ1-1; CDR3: CASSMPQGYHTEAFF; DNA: TGTGCCAGTAGTATGCCCCAGGGATATCACACTGAAGCTTTCTTT
V: TRBV19; D: NA; size: NA; J: TRBJ2-1; CDR3: CASSLGGLVYEQFF; DNA: TGTGCCAGTAGTCTGGGTGGACTTGTATATGAGCAGTTCTTC
V: TRBV5-8; D: NA; size: NA; J: TRBJ1-3; CDR3: CASSLVGGRDTIYF; DNA: TGTGCCAGCAGCTTGGTCGGGGGTAGGGACACCATATATTTT
V: TRBV5-1; D: TRBD1; size: once; J: TRBJ1-2; CDR3: CASSPTGAGGNYGYTF; DNA: TGCGCCAGCAGCCCGACTGGGGCAGGGGGTAACTATGGCTACACCTTC
V: TRBV27; D: NA; size: NA; J: TRBJ2-1; CDR3: CASSFGVGGPRNEQFF; DNA: TGTGCCAGCAGTTTTGGTGTGGGGGGTCCCCGCAATGAGCAGTTCTTC
V: TRBV7-9; D: NA; size: NA; J: TRBJ1-1; CDR3: CASRPPRGNTEAFF; DNA: TGTGCCAGCAGACCACCCAGGGGGAACACTGAAGCTTTCTTT
V: TRBV7-8; D: NA; size: few; J: TRBJ2-2; CDR3: CASSRDSHRSGELFF; DNA: TGTGCCAGCAGCCGAGACAGCCACCGGTCCGGGGAGCTGTTTTTT
V: TRBV25-1; D: NA; size: NA; J: TRBJ2-7; CDR3: CASSYPDRPYEQYF; DNA: TGTGCCAGCAGTTACCCTGACAGGCCCTACGAGCAGTACTTC
V: TRBV7-9; D: NA; size: NA; J: TRBJ1-2; CDR3: CASSYWTVNYGYTF; DNA: TGTGCCAGCAGCTATTGGACAGTCAACTATGGCTACACCTTC
V: TRBV5-6; D: TRBD1; size: NA; J: TRBJ1-5; CDR3: CASSNRDRVFQPQHF; DNA: TGTGCCAGCAGTAACCGGGACAGGGTTTTTCAGCCCCAGCATTTT
V: TRBV11-2; D: NA; size: NA; J: TRBJ1-2; CDR3: CASSSGLIYGYTF; DNA: TGTGCCAGCAGCTCGGGGTTGATCTATGGCTACACCTTC
V: TRBV19; D: TRBD2; size: NA; J: TRBJ2-3; CDR3: CASSSVAGAHTDTQYF; DNA: TGTGCCAGTAGTTCGGTAGCGGGAGCCCACACAGATACGCAGTATTTT
V: TRBV12-3/TRBV12-4; D: NA; size: NA; J: TRBJ2-7; CDR3: CASSGLGYEQYF; DNA: TGTGCCAGCAGTGGGCTCGGCTACGAGCAGTACTTC
V: TRBV7-6; D: NA; size: NA; J: TRBJ1-1; CDR3: CASSPRGMNTEAFF; DNA: TGTGCCAGCAGCCCCAGGGGAATGAACACTGAAGCTTTCTTT
V: TRBV6-1; D: NA; size: NA; J: TRBJ1-5; CDR3: CASSDADNRGNQPQHF; DNA: TGTGCCAGCAGTGATGCAGACAATCGGGGGAATCAGCCCCAGCATTTT
V: TRBV19; D: NA; size: few; J: TRBJ1-2; CDR3: CASSIRQGDYGYTF; DNA: TGTGCCAGTAGTATACGCCAGGGTGACTATGGCTACACCTTC
V: TRBV11-2; D: NA; size: NA; J: TRBJ2-2; CDR3: CASSFKRKNTGELFF; DNA: TGTGCCAGCAGTTTTAAGCGGAAGAACACCGGGGAGCTGTTTTTT
V: TRBV5-8; D: NA; size: NA; J: TRBJ1-2; CDR3: CASSLVQGSNYGYTF; DNA: TGTGCCAGCAGCTTGGTTCAGGGATCCAACTATGGCTACACCTTC
V: TRBV15; D: TRBD1; size: NA; J: TRBJ1-1; CDR3: CATSGQGNTEAFF; DNA: TGTGCCACCTCGGGACAGGGGAACACTGAAGCTTTCTTT
V: TRBV18; D: NA; size: NA; J: TRBJ2-2; CDR3: CASSPPGHLNTGELFF; DNA: TGTGCCAGCTCACCACCGGGACACTTGAACACCGGGGAGCTGTTTTTT
V: TRBV4-3; D: TRBD1; size: NA; J: TRBJ1-1; CDR3: CASSPRTGGTEAFF; DNA: TGCGCCAGCAGCCCTAGGACAGGGGGCACTGAAGCTTTCTTT
V: TRBV10-3; D: NA; size: NA; J: TRBJ1-4; CDR3: CAISGDSTNEKLFF; DNA: TGTGCCATCAGTGGAGACTCAACTAATGAAAAACTGTTTTTT
V: TRBV7-9; D: TRBD2; size: NA; J: TRBJ2-7; CDR3: CATEWALAGERREQYF; DNA: TGTGCCACTGAATGGGCCCTAGCGGGAGAGCGGCGCGAGCAGTACTTC
V: TRBV27; D: NA; size: NA; J: TRBJ1-2; CDR3: CASSFRGDGGYTF; DNA: TGTGCCAGCAGTTTTCGGGGTGACGGTGGCTACACCTTC
V: TRBV2; D: TRBD1; size: NA; J: TRBJ1-4; CDR3: CASSAGQGHEKLFF; DNA: TGTGCCAGCAGTGCGGGACAGGGCCATGAAAAACTGTTTTTT
V: TRBV20-1; D: TRBD2; size: NA; J: TRBJ2-1; CDR3: CSASSYPGTSGRSSYNEQFF; DNA: TGCAGTGCTAGTTCCTACCCCGGGACTAGCGGGCGTAGCTCCTACAATGAGCAGTTCTTC
V: TRBV2; D: NA; size: once; J: TRBJ2-5; CDR3: CASTGAQTQETQYF; DNA: TGTGCCAGCACCGGAGCCCAGACCCAAGAGACCCAGTACTTC
V: TRBV20-1; D: NA; size: NA; J: TRBJ2-4; CDR3: CSAADPNIQYF; DNA: TGCAGTGCCGCGGATCCGAACATTCAGTACTTC
V: TRBV3-1/TRBV3-2; D: NA; size: NA; J: TRBJ2-1; CDR3: CASSLLSNEQFF; DNA: TGTGCCAGCAGCCTACTTTCAAATGAGCAGTTCTTC
V: TRBV11-3; D: NA; size: NA; J: TRBJ1-1; CDR3: CASSLRDISNTEAFF; DNA: TGTGCCAGCAGCCTCCGGGACATATCGAACACTGAAGCTTTCTTT
V: TRBV11-2; D: TRBD1; size: NA; J: TRBJ1-4; CDR3: CASSLTGGSTNEKLFF; DNA: TGTGCCAGCAGCCTAACAGGGGGCTCAACTAATGAAAAACTGTTTTTT
V: TRBV5-1; D: TRBD2; size: NA; J: TRBJ2-2; CDR3: CASSLAARLAGPNTGELFF; DNA: TGCGCCAGCAGCTTGGCCGCTCGGCTAGCGGGACCTAACACCGGGGAGCTGTTTTTT
V: TRBV11-2; D: NA; size: NA; J: TRBJ2-2; CDR3: CASSLSSTGFAVYTGELFF; DNA: TGTGCCAGCAGCTTAAGTTCGACGGGTTTTGCGGTCTACACCGGGGAGCTGTTTTTT
V: TRBV7-9; D: NA; size: NA; J: TRBJ2-7; CDR3: CASSFGSGTLSYEQYF; DNA: TGTGCCAGCAGCTTTGGATCGGGAACGTTGTCCTACGAGCAGTACTTC